This entry is about one TCR beta chain. This receptor's antigen is unknown. No much larger clonotype is one base removed from it; base qualities were not supplied. This sample stems from a study of beta chain features in type 1 diabetes (dated by TCRdb to the late 2010s). With regard to the full study: No differences in mean age, gender distribution, total cell number or subset yield were found between patients and healthy donors. A total of around 110,000,000 sorted cells were examined across all samples, and RNA yield correlated strongly with the number of cells per subset. The study compared TCRB repertoires of sorted circulating CD4+ T cell subsets between recently diagnosed type 1 diabetes patients and matched healthy donors. Regulatory and stem cell-like memory subsets were obtained from only 8 patients and roughly 8 healthy donors, while naive and central memory subsets were obtained from all 30 or so donors. The investigation overall reported the following: PCR may preferentially amplify shorter templates, but because patient and control samples were amplified and corrected together, any resulting skew would affect both groups equally. Only small numbers of individuals were included in the HLA sub-analyses, which left unresolved whether HLA type had any influence on TCRB rearrangement. Naive, central memory and regulatory TCRB repertoires appeared to be more alike among patients than among healthy donors. A moderate but significant shortening of TCRB CDR3 length was observed in type 1 diabetes patients in all four CD4+ subsets. Patients with type 1 diabetes made fewer insertions and deleted more nucleotides at VDJ recombination sites, implying thymic rearrangement abnormalities. Sequencing cDNA rather than genomic DNA could over-represent highly expressing activated cells, although activation and CD3 levels did not differ between groups.

The High Capacity cDNA Reverse Transcription Kit was used to reverse transcribe all of the isolated RNA, meaning that expressed TCRB transcripts were what got sequenced. Deep immunoSEQ sequencing was performed on naive, central memory and regulatory T cell samples, with an average of roughly 3.3 million total reads per sample. Sorted cells were lysed in RLT buffer and RNA was extracted with DNase-treated RNeasy Micro or Mini kits, depending on cell number. To prevent cross-contamination, each cell subset was processed individually, whereas patient and healthy donor samples were processed jointly. TCRB sequences were amplified from cDNA with the immunoSEQ multiplex PCR, producing 87-bp fragments spanning the CDR3 region. Sequencing of the amplicons was done on the Illumina HiSeq platform. As for the authors' bioinformatics: PCR bias was computationally corrected using synthetic template baselines, reads within Hamming distance 2 were collapsed, and singletons that could not be merged were discarded. Reads were aligned against IMGT to assign V, D and J genes, CDR3 length and insertions or deletions at six rearrangement sites. Clonotype counts were normalized to sorted cell number within each subset before computing true diversity and Gini coefficients with the tcR R package. The overlap coefficient, calculated on TCRB nucleotide sequences, was used to quantify repertoire sharing. TCRdb obtained this table from immuneACCESS and retained in-frame rearrangements with V and J assigned. These tables miss some clones; where compared with another copy, unresolved V genes account for less than half of the shortfall, and the remainder is unexplained. The DNA gave D and trimming, while V, J and clone size come from that table. This sample holds some 360,000 clones; 9.6% were observed only once. The ten largest clones represent 0.55% to 0.75% of the sample.

From each donor, a single peripheral blood sample of about 100 mL on average was drawn into heparinised tubes. A BD FACSAria II was used to sort naive, central memory, regulatory and stem cell-like memory CD4+ T cells with a panel that included CD45RO, CCR7, CD25, CD127, CD95 and CD27. Purity was above 98% for every sorted population. PBMCs were isolated immediately by Lymphoprep density gradient centrifugation and stained directly without culture. So that batch effects would be minimized, each experiment stained and sorted samples in pairs, pairing one healthy donor with one patient. The germline V gene specifies MDHEN as CDR1 and SYDVKM as CDR2. The CDR3 numbers 15 residues from cysteine through phenylalanine. Kept here is only the CDR3 DNA, which spans 45 bases and is read in frame from base 1. V is pared back by 5 bases and J by 4 bases, with 17 bases lying between the germline termini.

The origin of this receptor is a man in his thirties or forties with type 1 diabetes. Sequencing was carried out using central memory CD4+ T cells from blood. The chain employs TRBV28 and TRBJ2-5; the D segment cannot be called with confidence. The sequenced DNA is TGTGCCAGCAGTCCAGCATTTGCGGTGACAGAGACCCAGTACTTC. This is translated as CASSPAFAVTETQYF. With the rest looked up from the reference TRBV28 and TRBJ2-5 genes rather than sequenced, the full variable domain is DVKVTQSSRYLVKRTGEKVFLECVQDMDHENMFWYRQDPGLGLRLIYFSYDVKMKEKGDIPEGYSVSREKKERFSLILESASTNQTSMYLCASSPAFAVTETQYFGPGTRLLVL.